One and the same sample provided the 30 T cell receptor beta chains below, sequenced in a study of T cell clones after liver transplantation. The assay was immunoSEQ multiplex PCR, and TCRdb's table has in-frame clones only and misses some. Found here are over 90,000 clones, around 84% of them singletons; the top ten hold about 2.8%. Here the sequenced sample was CD4+ T cells from blood, taken approximately 4 years after liver transplant. The receptors come from a human patient who received a liver transplant. The T cells may partly be graft donor cells.

A word on this clone: Other DNA sequences in this sample translate to the same CDR3. The rearrangement links TRBV18 to TRBJ1-5; D not certain. This CDR3 is 15 amino acids long. Germline V gives CDR1 KGHSH, CDR2 LQKENI. V was trimmed by 2 bases and J by 0 bases, leaving 8 bases between them. DNA for the CDR3: TGTGCCAGCTCACCAAGTCGGGGTAGCAATCAGCCCCAGCATTTT. It encodes CASSPSRGSNQPQHF. Filled out from reference TRBV18 and TRBJ1-5, the complete variable domain reads NAGVMQNPRHLVRRRGQEARLRCSPMKGHSHVYWYRQLPEEGLKFMVYLQKENIIDESGMPKERFSAEFPKEGPSILRIQQVVRGDSAAYFCASSPSRGSNQPQHFGDGTRLSIL.

The chain is built from TRBV19 and TRBJ2-2, with D tentatively TRBD2 (5 bases). V was pared by 5 bases and J by 0 bases, with 13 bases between. The V gene's germline CDR1 is LNHDA and CDR2 SQIVND (reference sequence). The CDR3 spans 16 residues. The CDR3 sequence: CASSGSRQANTGELFF. The CDR3 nucleotides read TGTGCCAGTAGTGGGAGTAGACAAGCGAACACCGGGGAGCTGTTTTTT.

The chain uses TRBV2 and TRBJ1-6; 9 bases fit TRBD1. Germline V gene sequence: CDR1 SNHLY, CDR2 FYNNEI. The ends lost 3 bases at V and 10 bases at J; junction bases unmatched: 7. This CDR3 region has 15 residues. The CDR3 sequence is CASSEETGGRSPLHF. CDR3 sequence (DNA): TGTGCCAGCAGTGAGGAGACAGGGGGTAGGTCACCCCTCCACTTT.

This rearrangement joins TRBV7-2 to TRBJ2-1, with 7 positions matching TRBD2. J gave up 6 bases and V 0 bases, and 2 bases lay outside the gene matches. The CDR3 has 14 residues. The germline CDR1 and CDR2 sequences are SGHTA and FQGNSA. The CDR3: CASSLAGGTNEQFF. The CDR3 DNA follows: TGTGCCAGCAGCTTAGCGGGGGGGACCAATGAGCAGTTCTTC. Drawing the rest from reference TRBV7-2 and TRBJ2-1, the complete variable domain is GAGVSQSPSNKVTEKGKDVELRCDPISGHTALYWYRQSLGQGLEFLIYFQGNSAPDKSGLPSDRFSAERTGGSVSTLTIQRTQQEDSAVYLCASSLAGGTNEQFFGPGTRLTVL.

The chain carries TRBV4-2 and TRBJ2-7; D remains ambiguous. V lost 0 bases and J lost 5, with 11 bases in between. Germline CDR1 is LGHNA and CDR2 is YNFKEQ. The CDR3 sequence is 14 residues long. The CDR3 reads CASSQDMGIHEQYF. The CDR3 DNA follows: TGTGCCAGCAGCCAAGATATGGGAATCCACGAGCAGTACTTC.

This chain's CDR3 is CASSFGQTSNQPQHF. In DNA, the CDR3 is TGTGCCAGCAGCTTCGGGCAGACGAGCAATCAGCCCCAGCATTTT. The chain links TRBV5-5 to TRBJ1-5; no definite D call. Per germline, CDR1 SGHKS and CDR2 YYEKEE (reference sequence). Deletions cut 2 bases from V and 1 base from J, with 10 bases between. This CDR3 is built from 15 residues. The full variable domain, its missing parts supplied by reference TRBV5-5 and TRBJ1-5, is DAGVTQSPTHLIKTRGQQVTLRCSPISGHKSVSWYQQVLGQGPQFIFQYYEKEERGRGNFPDRFSARQFPNYSSELNVNALLLGDSALYLCASSFGQTSNQPQHFGDGTRLSIL.

The chain couples TRBV7-8 to TRBJ1-2; unclear D gene. The CDR3 is made up of 11 amino acids. V lost 1 base and J lost 12, with 9 bases in between. Germline V gives CDR1 SGHVS, CDR2 FQNEAQ. CDR3 sequence: CASSLDQAHTF. The CDR3 bases are TGTGCCAGCAGCTTAGATCAGGCCCACACCTTC.

The rearrangement links TRBV19 to TRBJ2-1; 7 bases line up with TRBD2. This CDR3 region has 14 residues. From germline, CDR1 is LNHDA and CDR2 SQIVND (reference sequence). V lost 2 bases to trimming and J lost 6 bases; unmatched junction nucleotides: 4. The CDR3 here is CASSIYPGGNEQFF. CDR3 sequence (DNA): TGTGCCAGTAGTATATATCCGGGGGGCAATGAGCAGTTCTTC.

This chain connects TRBV30 to TRBJ1-4; 7 nucleotides match TRBD1. The junction had 12 bases not matched to a gene; V was cut back by 0 bases and J by 8 bases. The CDR3 extends over 16 amino acids. Germline V gene data show CDR1 as GTSNPN and CDR2 as SVGIG (reference sequence). This CDR3 is CAWSVGGGGPGEKLFF. The CDR3 bases are TGTGCCTGGAGTGTAGGGGGCGGGGGCCCGGGCGAAAAACTGTTTTTT.

The rearrangement links TRBV2 to TRBJ1-1, with a weak D call TRBD1 (5 bases). Trimming took 5 bases from V and 10 from J, leaving 23 bases between them. Germline CDR1 and CDR2: SNHLY and FYNNEI. This CDR3 has 15 residues. As DNA, the CDR3 is TGTGCCAGCAGTTCACAATCCGGGACTCCCGGAGGAGCTTTCTTT. This translates into CASSSQSGTPGGAFF. Variable domain in full (rest from reference TRBV2 and TRBJ1-1): EPEVTQTPSHQVTQMGQEVILRCVPISNHLYFYWYRQILGQKVEFLVSFYNNEISEKSEIFDDQFSVERPDGSNFTLKIRSTKLEDSAMYFCASSSQSGTPGGAFFGQGTRLTVV.

The chain carries TRBV10-3 and TRBJ2-5, with a possible D match to TRBD1 (6 bases). The CDR3 length is 12 residues. Per the germline V gene, CDR1 is ENHRY and CDR2 is SYGVKD. The V end was cut by 10 bases, the J end by 1 base, with 10 bases between. CDR3 DNA: TGTGCCACCCGGGACACCCAAGAGACCCAGTACTTC. It specifies CATRDTQETQYF.

This clone was seen only once. The CDR3 coding sequence is TGTGCCAGCAGTTTAGACGGGGCGGCCCTGTCGAGGACGCAGTATTTT. It codes for CASSLDGAALSRTQYF. The chain employs TRBV27 and TRBJ2-3; D possibly matches TRBD1 or TRBD2 (5 bases each). The V gene's germline CDR1 is MNHEY and CDR2 SMNVEV (reference sequence). This CDR3 is 16 amino acids long. Trimming removed 2 bases from V and 9 bases from J, with 21 bases in between.

This clone was observed a handful of times. The rearrangement joins TRBV30 to TRBJ1-1, with unresolved D. CDR1 and CDR2 (germline): GTSNPN, SVGIG (reference sequence). Trimming shortened V by 3 bases and J by 1 base, and 18 bases separated the two germline ends. This CDR3 comprises 16 residues. This chain's CDR3 is CAWSPPSGPKNTEAFF. The CDR3 nucleotides are TGTGCCTGGAGCCCTCCGTCTGGACCGAAGAACACTGAAGCTTTCTTT.

V usage is TRBV27 and J usage is TRBJ2-2, with D perhaps matching TRBD2 (6 bases). The CDR3 totals 16 residues. Trimming took 1 base from V and 3 from J, leaving 12 bases between them. Germline V lookup: CDR1 MNHEY, CDR2 SMNVEV (reference sequence). The CDR3 sequence is CASSLLRLGDTGELFF. As DNA, the CDR3 is TGTGCCAGCAGTTTATTAAGACTAGGGGACACCGGGGAGCTGTTTTTT.

The CDR3 coding sequence is TGTGCCAGCAGCGACCGACAGGGAGCGAACACTGAAGCTTTCTTT. It is translated as CASSDRQGANTEAFF. The chain couples TRBV7-2 to TRBJ1-1; 7 bases match TRBD1. V dropped 5 bases and J dropped 1; count of bases not matched to a gene: 7. From germline, CDR1 is SGHTA and CDR2 FQGNSA. The CDR3 extends over 15 amino acids.

The chain has TRBV10-3 and TRBJ2-5, with 7 bases aligning to TRBD2. Trimming at V came to 9 bases and at J to 2 bases, leaving 0 bases not matched to a gene. The CDR3 spans 11 residues. Germline lookup yields CDR1 ENHRY and CDR2 SYGVKD. The CDR3 reads CAISGQETQYF. In nucleotides, the CDR3 is TGTGCCATTAGCGGGCAAGAGACCCAGTACTTC.

The chain links TRBV19 to TRBJ1-2; 8 bases match TRBD1. Germline V lookup: CDR1 LNHDA, CDR2 SQIVND (reference sequence). This CDR3 spans 14 amino acids. V lost 5 bases and J lost 8; bases outside the gene matches: 10. The CDR3: CASSSLKTGVGYTF. In DNA form, the CDR3 reads TGTGCCAGTAGTTCCTTAAAGACAGGGGTGGGCTACACCTTC.

The chain links TRBV5-1 to TRBJ1-5; no clear D. This CDR3 is built from 15 residues. The V gene lost 0 bases and the J gene lost 0 bases, with 7 bases spanning the gap. Germline V CDR1 and CDR2: SGHRS, YFSETQ. The DNA of the CDR3 is TGCGCCAGCAGCTTGGGTACTTTTAGCAATCAGCCCCAGCATTTT. Translated: CASSLGTFSNQPQHF.

This rearrangement joins TRBV27 to TRBJ1-2; tentative D call: TRBD1 (5 bases). The CDR3 covers 13 residues. V lost 4 bases and J lost 8, with 14 bases in between. The germline gives CDR1 MNHEY, CDR2 SMNVEV (reference sequence). As DNA, the CDR3 is TGTGCCAGCAGTTATTCAGGGAACAAGGGCTACACCTTC. It specifies CASSYSGNKGYTF.

The chain joins TRBV7-8 to TRBJ1-1; possibly TRBD1 for D (6 bases). This CDR3 region has 16 residues. Germline V gives CDR1 SGHVS, CDR2 FQNEAQ. The V gene lost 2 bases and the J gene lost 1 base, with 14 bases spanning the gap. Here the CDR3 reads CASSLLSDRSNTEAFF. CDR3 sequence (DNA): TGTGCCAGCAGCTTACTTTCCGACAGGTCGAACACTGAAGCTTTCTTT.

This clone came up once. V usage is TRBV18 and J usage is TRBJ2-1; 9 nucleotides agree with TRBD2. V shed 1 base, J shed 6 bases, and the junction held 7 bases outside the gene matches. The CDR3 totals 16 residues. Germline CDR1 and CDR2: KGHSH and LQKENI. CDR3 DNA sequence: TGTGCCAGCTCACCACTCTCGCTAGCGGGGTTCAATGAGCAGTTCTTC. Translated, it gives CASSPLSLAGFNEQFF.

CDR3 sequence: CASSSALEQYF. CDR3 sequence (DNA): TGTGCCAGCAGCTCAGCCCTCGAGCAGTACTTC. V and J are TRBV27 and TRBJ2-7; D uncertain. Germline-derived CDR1 and CDR2 are MNHEY and SMNVEV (reference sequence). V was shortened by 6 bases and J by 6 bases, with 9 bases between the two germline ends. The CDR3 has 11 residues.

This chain connects TRBV19 to TRBJ2-1; 9 nucleotides agree with TRBD1. With V trimmed by 5 bases and J by 4 bases, 6 bases remained unmatched. This CDR3 region has 15 residues. Germline-derived CDR1 and CDR2 are LNHDA and SQIVND (reference sequence). The CDR3 DNA is TGTGCCAGTAGTGGAACAGGGGGCCTATACAATGAGCAGTTCTTC. Its protein product is CASSGTGGLYNEQFF.

The chain links TRBV10-3 to TRBJ2-7, with 9 positions matching TRBD2. The CDR3 sequence is 13 residues long. Per germline, CDR1 ENHRY and CDR2 SYGVKD. The V and J ends lost 10 bases and 2 bases, in that order; junction bases with no gene match: 6. The DNA for the CDR3 is TGTGCCACCGGAATAGCGGGAGCCTACGAGCAGTACTTC. Its translation is CATGIAGAYEQYF.

The chain carries TRBV7-2 and TRBJ2-3, with TRBD2 matching 8 bases. The CDR3 runs to 15 residues. The germline CDR1 and CDR2 sequences are SGHTA and FQGNSA. The V gene end was trimmed by 5 bases and the J gene end by 3 bases; junction bases not matched to a gene: 7. Here the CDR3 DNA reads TGTGCCAGCAGCAACGGGGGGGCCCGGACAGATACGCAGTATTTT. This encodes CASSNGGARTDTQYF.

V usage is TRBV5-1 and J usage is TRBJ1-2; no reliable D call. This CDR3 has 11 residues. Looked up from germline, CDR1 is SGHRS and CDR2 is YFSETQ. The germline V and J ends were trimmed by 9 bases and 3 bases, with 9 bases remaining between them. CDR3 loop: CATGSDYGYTF. In nucleotides, the CDR3 is TGCGCCACCGGGTCTGACTATGGCTACACCTTC. Using reference TRBV5-1 and TRBJ1-2 for the parts outside the CDR3, the full variable domain is KAGVTQTPRYLIKTRGQQVTLSCSPISGHRSVSWYQQTPGQGLQFLFEYFSETQRNKGNFPGRFSGRQFSNSRSEMNVSTLELGDSALYLCATGSDYGYTFGSGTRLTVV.

The chain is built from TRBV7-9 and TRBJ2-1; the match to TRBD2 covers 9 bases. Germline V gene sequence: CDR1 SEHNR, CDR2 FQNEAQ (reference sequence). The CDR3 extends over 12 amino acids. Written as DNA, the CDR3 is TGTGTCTTTAGCGGGGGAATCAATGAGCAGTTCTTC. Translated, it gives CVFSGGINEQFF.

The rearrangement links TRBV5-1 to TRBJ2-5; the D gene is possibly TRBD2 (5 bases). Trimming took off 0 bases at V and 7 bases at J, with 16 bases between the two ends. There are 15 residues in the CDR3. Looked up from germline, CDR1 is SGHRS and CDR2 is YFSETQ. The CDR3 loop is CASSLESSITGTQYF. Written as DNA, the CDR3 is TGCGCCAGCAGCTTGGAATCTAGCATAACGGGGACCCAGTACTTC.

The chain recombines TRBV19 with TRBJ1-5, with a weak D call TRBD1 (5 bases). The germline CDR1 and CDR2 sequences are LNHDA and SQIVND (reference sequence). CDR3 length equals 15 residues. V was shortened by 7 bases and J by 0 bases, with 13 bases between the two germline ends. The CDR3 region has the DNA TGTGCCAGTATTCTCGGGACTCATAGCAATCAGCCCCAGCATTTT. Amino acid sequence: CASILGTHSNQPQHF.

This clone has a handful of counts. The CDR3 spells CASSLGLASGRAIQETQYF. CDR3 sequence (DNA): TGCGCCAGCAGCTTGGGGTTGGCTAGCGGGAGAGCTATTCAAGAGACCCAGTACTTC. The chain uses TRBV5-1 and TRBJ2-5; TRBD2 matches at 10 bases. V shed 0 bases, J shed 2 bases, and the junction held 13 bases outside the gene matches. The CDR3 sequence is 19 residues long. Germline assignment: CDR1 SGHRS and CDR2 YFSETQ.